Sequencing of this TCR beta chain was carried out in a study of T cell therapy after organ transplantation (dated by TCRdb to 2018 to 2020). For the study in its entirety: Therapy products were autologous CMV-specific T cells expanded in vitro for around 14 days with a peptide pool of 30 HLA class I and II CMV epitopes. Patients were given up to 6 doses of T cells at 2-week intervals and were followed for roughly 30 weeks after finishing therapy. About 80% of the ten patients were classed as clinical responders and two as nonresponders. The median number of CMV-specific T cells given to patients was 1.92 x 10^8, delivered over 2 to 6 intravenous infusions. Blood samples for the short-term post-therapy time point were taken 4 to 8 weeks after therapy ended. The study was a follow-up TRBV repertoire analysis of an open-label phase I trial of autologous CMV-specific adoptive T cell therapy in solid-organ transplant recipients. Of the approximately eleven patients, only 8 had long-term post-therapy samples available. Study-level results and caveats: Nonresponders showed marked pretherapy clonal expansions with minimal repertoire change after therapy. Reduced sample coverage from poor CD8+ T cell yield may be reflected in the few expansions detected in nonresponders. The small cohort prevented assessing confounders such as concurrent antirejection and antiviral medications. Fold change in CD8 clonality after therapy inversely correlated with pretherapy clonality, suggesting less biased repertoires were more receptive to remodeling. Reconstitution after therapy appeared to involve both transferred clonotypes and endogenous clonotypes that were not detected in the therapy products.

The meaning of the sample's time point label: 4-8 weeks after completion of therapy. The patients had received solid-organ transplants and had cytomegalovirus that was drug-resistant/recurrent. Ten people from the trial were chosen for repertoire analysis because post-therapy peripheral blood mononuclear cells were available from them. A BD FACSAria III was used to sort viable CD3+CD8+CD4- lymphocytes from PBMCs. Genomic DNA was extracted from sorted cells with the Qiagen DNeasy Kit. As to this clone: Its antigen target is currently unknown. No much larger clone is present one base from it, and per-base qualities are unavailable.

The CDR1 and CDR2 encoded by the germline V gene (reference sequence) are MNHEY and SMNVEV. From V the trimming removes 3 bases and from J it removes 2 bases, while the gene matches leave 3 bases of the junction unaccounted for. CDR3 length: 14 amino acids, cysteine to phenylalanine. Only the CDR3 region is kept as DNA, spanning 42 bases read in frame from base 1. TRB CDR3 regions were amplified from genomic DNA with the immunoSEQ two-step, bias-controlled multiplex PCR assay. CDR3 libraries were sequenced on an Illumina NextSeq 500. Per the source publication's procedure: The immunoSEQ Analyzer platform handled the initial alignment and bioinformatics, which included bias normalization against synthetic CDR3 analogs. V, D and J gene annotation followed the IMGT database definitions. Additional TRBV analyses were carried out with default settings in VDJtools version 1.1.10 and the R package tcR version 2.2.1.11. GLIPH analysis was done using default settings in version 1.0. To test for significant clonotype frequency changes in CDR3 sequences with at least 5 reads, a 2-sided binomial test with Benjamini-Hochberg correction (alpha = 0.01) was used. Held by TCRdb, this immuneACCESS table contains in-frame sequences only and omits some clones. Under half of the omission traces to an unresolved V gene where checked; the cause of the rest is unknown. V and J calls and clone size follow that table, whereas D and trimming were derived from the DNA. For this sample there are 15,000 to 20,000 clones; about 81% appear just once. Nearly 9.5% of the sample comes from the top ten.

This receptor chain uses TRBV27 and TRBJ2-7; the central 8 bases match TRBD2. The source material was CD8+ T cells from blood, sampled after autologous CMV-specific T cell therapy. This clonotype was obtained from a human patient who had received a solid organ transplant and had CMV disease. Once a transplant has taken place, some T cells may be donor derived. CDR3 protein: CASSFGSGTYEQYF. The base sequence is TGTGCCAGCAGTTTTGGTAGCGGGACCTACGAGCAGTACTTC.